This is a list of T cell receptor beta chains from one sample in a study of neurological immune-mediated disorders. TCRdb re-derived calls from the 5' RACE reads in MiXCR, one entry per CDR3 protein. The sample lists some 87,000 distinct CDR3 sequences, roughly 13% occurring once. Sequencing used PBMCs. The receptors come from a female donor with HTLV-1-associated myelopathy (HAM/TSP). Both conserved end residues are part of each CDR3. The D gene is left open where the match is weak. Only part of the rows carry a size: once, few, many, or a class if the clone is expanded.

j_gene,v_gene,d_gene,abundance,CDR3nt,CDR3aa
TRBJ2-7,TRBV4-1,-,many,TGCGCCAGCAGCCAAGATTGGCGACAAGACTACGAGCAGTACTTC,CASSQDWRQDYEQYF
TRBJ2-7,TRBV28,-,many,TGTGCCAGCAGTTTAACGGTGCAGGCCTACGAGCAGTACTTC,CASSLTVQAYEQYF
TRBJ2-2,TRBV7-2,-,many,TGTGCCAGCAACAAAAACACCGGGGAGCTGTTTTTT,CASNKNTGELFF
TRBJ1-1,TRBV7-2,TRBD1,many,TGTGCCAGCAGCCTCCTTGGACAGGGAACTGAAGCTTTCTTT,CASSLLGQGTEAFF
TRBJ2-3,TRBV12-3/TRBV12-4,TRBD2,many,TGTGCCAGCGTCCCCCAGCGGGGGAGCACAGATACGCAGTATTTT,CASVPQRGSTDTQYF
TRBJ2-5,TRBV5-1,-,many,TGCGCCAGCAGCTTATTCCAGGGAGGGGGAGAGACCCAGTACTTC,CASSLFQGGGETQYF
TRBJ1-4,TRBV11-2,-,many,TGTGCCAGCAGCTTTTCGTCTGGGGGCAAGGAAAAACTGTTTTTT,CASSFSSGGKEKLFF
TRBJ2-4,TRBV11-2,TRBD1,many,TGTGCCAGCAGCCCGTGGACAGGGAAGAACATTCAGTACTTC,CASSPWTGKNIQYF
TRBJ1-5,TRBV6-6,-,many,TGTGCCAGCAGTCCCCAAGCCAGTAGTCTCCAGCCCCAGCATTTT,CASSPQASSLQPQHF
TRBJ2-1,TRBV2,-,many,TGTGCCAGCAGTGTCGGGGTCCGGTACAATGAGCAGTTCTTC,CASSVGVRYNEQFF
TRBJ2-1,TRBV28,TRBD1,many,TGTGCCAGCAGTTCTGGGACAGGGTACAATGAGCAGTTCTTC,CASSSGTGYNEQFF
TRBJ2-7,TRBV5-1,-,many,TGCGCCAGCAGCGCCGCCCCTAGCGCTTCCTCCTACGAGCAGTACTTC,CASSAAPSASSYEQYF
TRBJ1-2,TRBV28,-,-,TGTGCCAGCAGTTTAGTCCGGGACGGAAACTATGGCTACACCTTC,CASSLVRDGNYGYTF
TRBJ2-2,TRBV30,TRBD2,once,TGTGCCTCCGCGGGAGGGCCCGGGGAGCTGTTTTTT,CASAGGPGELFF
TRBJ2-7,TRBV10-3,TRBD1,many,TGTGCCATCAGTGGTCTGGGACAGGGGGCTTACGAGCAGTACTTC,CAISGLGQGAYEQYF
TRBJ1-1,TRBV11-2,-,many,TGTGCCAGCAGCTTATCGGGGTTCACTGAAGCTTTCTTT,CASSLSGFTEAFF
TRBJ2-1,TRBV9,TRBD2,many,TGTGCCAGCAGCGCCTTGGGACTAGCGGGAAATGAGCAGTTCTTC,CASSALGLAGNEQFF
TRBJ2-2,TRBV7-9,-,many,TGTGCCAGCAGCTTGCTTGACCAAGCCACCGGGGAGCTGTTTTTT,CASSLLDQATGELFF
TRBJ1-4,TRBV5-1,TRBD1,many,TGCGCCAGCAGCCCCGACAGGGGCAATGAAAAACTGTTTTTT,CASSPDRGNEKLFF
TRBJ2-1,TRBV20-1,TRBD2,many,TGCAGTGCTAGGGGCCTAGGGGAGGGCAATGAGCAGTTCTTC,CSARGLGEGNEQFF
TRBJ2-6,TRBV27,-,many,TGTGCCAGCAGTTTGGGGCGGGCAGGGGTAACTGGGGCCAACGTCCTGACTTTC,CASSLGRAGVTGANVLTF
TRBJ2-1,TRBV5-6,TRBD2,many,TGTGCCAGCAGCTGGGAGAGGAGCGGGGGGTACTTTAATGAGCAGTTCTTC,CASSWERSGGYFNEQFF
TRBJ2-2,TRBV12-3/TRBV12-4,TRBD2,many,TGTGCCAGCAGTCCGGGACTAGCGGGTAACACCGGGGAGCTGTTTTTT,CASSPGLAGNTGELFF
TRBJ1-1,TRBV12-3/TRBV12-4,-,many,TGTGCCAGCAGCTACCACCGCGGGAACACTGAAGCTTTCTTT,CASSYHRGNTEAFF
TRBJ2-7,TRBV28,TRBD2,-,TGTGCCAGCAGGCGACCGGGGGGCTCCTACGAGCAGTACTTC,CASRRPGGSYEQYF
TRBJ2-5,TRBV5-1,-,many,TGCGCCAGCAGCTTTTTGGGGGAGTACCAAGAGACCCAGTACTTC,CASSFLGEYQETQYF
TRBJ2-1,TRBV20-1,-,many,TGCAGTGTGGACGGATTGAGAACTGAGCAGTTCTTC,CSVDGLRTEQFF
TRBJ2-3,TRBV4-2,-,many,TGTGCCAGCAGCCAAGATACAATGAAGAGCACAGATACGCAGTATTTT,CASSQDTMKSTDTQYF
TRBJ2-3,TRBV6-6,-,many,TGTGCCAGCAGTTACACGGCGGATCGGGAAGATACGCAGTATTTT,CASSYTADREDTQYF
TRBJ2-6,TRBV20-1,-,many,TGCAGTGCTAGATTGGGGGCTGGGGCCAACGTCCTGACTTTC,CSARLGAGANVLTF
TRBJ2-7,TRBV5-1,TRBD1,many,TGCGCCAGCAGCTTGGCAGGGGGCGCGTACGAGCAGTACTTC,CASSLAGGAYEQYF
TRBJ2-7,TRBV7-2,TRBD1,many,TGTGCCAGCACCGGGACAGGGGCAATATACAGCGAGCAGTACTTC,CASTGTGAIYSEQYF
TRBJ2-3,TRBV9,-,-,TGTGCCAGCAACACCCAGTTATCGGGGCGCACAGATACGCAGTATTTT,CASNTQLSGRTDTQYF
TRBJ2-7,TRBV27,TRBD1,many,TGTGCCAGCAAACCCCGGACAGGGTCGGGCGAGCAGTACTTC,CASKPRTGSGEQYF
TRBJ2-5,TRBV4-2,TRBD2,many,TGTGCCAGCAGCCAAGAACTAGCGGGGGGGCGTTCGGAGACCCAGTACTTC,CASSQELAGGRSETQYF
TRBJ1-5,TRBV7-8,-,medium-sized,TGTGCCAGCAGCTACCAGGGACTGGGCAATCAGCCCCAGCATTTT,CASSYQGLGNQPQHF
TRBJ1-2,TRBV9,TRBD1,-,TGTGCCAGCAGCGCACAGGGGGGGACTGGCTACACCTTC,CASSAQGGTGYTF
TRBJ2-5,TRBV15,TRBD1,many,TGTGCTACCAGCATAAGAGACAGGGGATTTTTGAAGACCCAGTACTTC,CATSIRDRGFLKTQYF
TRBJ2-2,TRBV7-2,TRBD2,many,TGTGCCAGCAGCTTATACGGGCCGAGCGGGGGGGTCACCGGGGAGCTGTTTTTT,CASSLYGPSGGVTGELFF
TRBJ1-5,TRBV7-2,-,-,TGTGCCAGCAGCTTATACCAGGGGCACAATCAGCCCCAGCATTTT,CASSLYQGHNQPQHF
TRBJ1-2,TRBV6-6,TRBD1,many,TGTGCCAGCACCTGGACAGGCGACAACTATGGCTACACCTTC,CASTWTGDNYGYTF
TRBJ2-7,TRBV28,-,many,TGTGCCAGCAGCACCGGGGCCTACGAGCAGTACTTC,CASSTGAYEQYF
TRBJ2-2,TRBV5-1,TRBD2,many,TGCGCCAGCAGCCCCGGGACTAGCTTGGCCGGGGAGCTGTTTTTT,CASSPGTSLAGELFF
TRBJ2-3,TRBV5-1,TRBD2,many,TGCGCCAGCAGCTTGGAGGGGAGGGCCGCTTCAGATACGCAGTATTTT,CASSLEGRAASDTQYF
TRBJ2-3,TRBV5-6,-,-,TGTGCCAGCCGGCGTCGGGGGGCGTGGGGAGATACGCAGTATTTT,CASRRRGAWGDTQYF
TRBJ2-3,TRBV20-1,-,once,TGCAGTGCTAGAGATAGCCTGCGGTCTCCAGATACGCAGTATTTT,CSARDSLRSPDTQYF
TRBJ1-6,TRBV11-2,TRBD1,many,TGTGCCAGCAGCTTCGGAGGGGGCCCTTCACCCCTCCACTTT,CASSFGGGPSPLHF
TRBJ1-1,TRBV12-3/TRBV12-4,-,many,TGTGCCAGCAGAGCCTACAGGGTGAGCATGAACACTGAAGCTTTCTTT,CASRAYRVSMNTEAFF